The entry below gives a single T cell receptor (beta chain) sequence along with its context. Its antigen is currently unknown. This specimen comes from a study of cytomegalovirus exposure and HLA in healthy donors. Overall study findings and caveats: TCR beta V segments were, for the most part, productive about 87% or about 30% of the time in an earlier analysis. Sequences of the TCR beta chain were said to predict the HLA-A and HLA-B alleles of most subjects accurately. Some TCR beta chains (more than 150 of them) were listed as cytomegalovirus-associated.

CDR1 and CDR2 from the germline V gene are SGHRS and YFSETQ. This CDR3 contains 15 residues. Trimming pared 3 bases from V and 9 bases from J, leaving 21 bases between. 60 Vbeta and 13 Jbeta primers were used in PCR. Repertoires were generated with immunoSEQ multiplex PCR, while TCRdb's copy carries only in-frame clones and drops some. Here the sample spans almost 70,000 clones, under 80% being singletons. The sample comprised PBMCs. The sequence came from a male donor in good health and CMV-seropositive. This chain links TRBV5-1 with TRBJ1-1; D is possibly TRBD1 (6 bases). CDR3 sequence (DNA): TGCGCCAGCAGCTGGACGCGACAGGCGCCAGCCAAAGCTTTCTTT. As protein: CASSWTRQAPAKAFF.